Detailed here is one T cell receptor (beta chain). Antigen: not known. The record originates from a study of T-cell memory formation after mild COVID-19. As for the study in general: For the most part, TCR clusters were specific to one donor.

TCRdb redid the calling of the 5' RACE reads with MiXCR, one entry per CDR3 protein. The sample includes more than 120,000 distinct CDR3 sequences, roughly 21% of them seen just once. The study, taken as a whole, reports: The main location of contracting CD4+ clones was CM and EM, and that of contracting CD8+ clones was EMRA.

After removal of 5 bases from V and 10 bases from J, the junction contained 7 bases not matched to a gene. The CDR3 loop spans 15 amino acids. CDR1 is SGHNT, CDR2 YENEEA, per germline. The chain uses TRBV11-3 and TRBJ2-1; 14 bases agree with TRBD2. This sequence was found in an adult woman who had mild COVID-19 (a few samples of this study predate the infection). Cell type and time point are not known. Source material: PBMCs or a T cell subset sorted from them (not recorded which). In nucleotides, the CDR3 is TGTGCCAGCAGCCCCGGGACTAGCGGGGGACGGGAGCAGTTCTTC. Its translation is CASSPGTSGGREQFF.